This TCR beta chain was identified in a study of cytomegalovirus exposure and HLA in healthy donors. Trimming took off 2 bases at V and 1 base at J, with 12 bases between the two ends. The CDR3 has 15 amino acids. Germline CDR1 is MNHEY and CDR2 is SVGAGI. PCR involved 60 Vbeta and 13 Jbeta primers. TCRdb's table, derived via immunoSEQ multiplex PCR, lists solely in-frame clones and lacks some. The data show about 120,000 clones, 78% seen once. The material sequenced was PBMCs. This receptor was identified in a young man in good health and CMV-seropositive. V usage is TRBV6-5 and J usage is TRBJ2-7, with D perhaps TRBD1 (6 bases). The CDR3 DNA follows: TGTGCCAGCAGTTACCATAAGGACAGTTCCTACGAGCAGTACTTC. It is translated as CASSYHKDSSYEQYF.